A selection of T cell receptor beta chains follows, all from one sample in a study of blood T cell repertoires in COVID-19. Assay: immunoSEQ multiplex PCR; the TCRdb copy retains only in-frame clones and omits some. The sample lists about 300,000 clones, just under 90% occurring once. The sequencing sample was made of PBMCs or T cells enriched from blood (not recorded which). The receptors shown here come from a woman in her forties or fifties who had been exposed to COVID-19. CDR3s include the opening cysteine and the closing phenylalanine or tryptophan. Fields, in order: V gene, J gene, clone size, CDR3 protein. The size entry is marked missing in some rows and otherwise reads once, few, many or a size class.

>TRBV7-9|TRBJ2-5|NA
CASSLMSSSQETQYF
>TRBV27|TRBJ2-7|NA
CASKLAQRDEQYF
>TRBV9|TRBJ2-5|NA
CASSTGQQETQYF
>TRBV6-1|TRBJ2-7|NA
CASSELKQPYEQYF
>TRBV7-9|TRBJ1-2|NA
CASSLGAQDYGYTF
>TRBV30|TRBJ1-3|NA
CACTRGLNTIYF
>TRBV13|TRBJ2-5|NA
CASSPKTGGGETQYF
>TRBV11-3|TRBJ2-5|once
CASSLGSGSRAGETQYF
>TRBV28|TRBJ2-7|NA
CASSLHGGAYEQYF
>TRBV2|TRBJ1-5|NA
CASSGGANSNQPQHF
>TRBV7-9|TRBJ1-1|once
CASSLVTGDTEAFF
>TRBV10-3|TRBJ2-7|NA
CAIRGGTGALGEQYF
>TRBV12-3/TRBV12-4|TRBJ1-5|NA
CASHDGNQPQHF
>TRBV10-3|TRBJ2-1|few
CAISDTGSYNEQFF
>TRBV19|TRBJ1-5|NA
CASSIVPSGQGSQPQHF
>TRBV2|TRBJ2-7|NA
CASSDRAYEQYF
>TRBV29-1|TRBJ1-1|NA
CSVEQGSTEAFF
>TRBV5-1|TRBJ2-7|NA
CASSLFGTSDYEQYF
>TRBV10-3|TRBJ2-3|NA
CAISQGSPGSQYF
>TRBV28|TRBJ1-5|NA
CASSVRQTRNQPQHF
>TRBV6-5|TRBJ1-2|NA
CASTRAGANYGYTF
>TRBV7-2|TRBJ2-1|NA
CASSLRGGTSYNEQFF
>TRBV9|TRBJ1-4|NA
CASSVDSMGAEKLFF
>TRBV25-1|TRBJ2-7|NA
CASSDTRGLSYEQYF
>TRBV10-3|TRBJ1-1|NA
CAISESSATREAFF
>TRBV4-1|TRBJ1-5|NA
CASSQEGGGGNQPQHF
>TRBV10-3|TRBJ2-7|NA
CATTPGRPHEQYF
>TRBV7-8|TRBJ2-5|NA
CASSSRDAPSRGETQYF
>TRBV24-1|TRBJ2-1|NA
CATSDLRTSGGAGEQFF
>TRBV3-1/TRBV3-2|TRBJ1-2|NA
CASSQDGRGSRGYTF
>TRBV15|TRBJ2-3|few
CATSRGQSGGDTQYF
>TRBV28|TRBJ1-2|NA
CASSFKGFGGYTF
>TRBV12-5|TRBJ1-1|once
CASAGRLNTEAFF
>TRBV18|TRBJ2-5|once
CASSPNRVVWETQYF
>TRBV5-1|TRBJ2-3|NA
CASSGISGVGGTDTQYF
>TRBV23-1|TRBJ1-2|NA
CASSQGQGDYGYTF
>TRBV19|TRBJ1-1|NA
CASRPPGSEAFF
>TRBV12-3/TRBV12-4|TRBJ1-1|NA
CASSQSENTEAFF
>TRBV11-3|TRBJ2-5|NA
CASSLPGVQETQYF
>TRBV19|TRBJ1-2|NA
CASSIESGANYGYTF
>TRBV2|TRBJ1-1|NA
CASSQGVNTEAFF
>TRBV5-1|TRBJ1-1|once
CASSLDPGGATEAFF
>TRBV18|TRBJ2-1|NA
CASSQRTSGGLNEQFF
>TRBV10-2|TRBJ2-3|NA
CASRDSGVSTDTQYF
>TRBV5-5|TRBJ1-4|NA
CASSVPGASDEKLFF
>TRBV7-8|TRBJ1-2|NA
CASSFDLQGADGYTF
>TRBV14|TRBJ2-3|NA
CASSQSAAPGTDTQYF
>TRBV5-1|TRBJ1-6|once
CASSLEGQGFGSPLHF
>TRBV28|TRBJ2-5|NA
CASRSSQGFETQYF
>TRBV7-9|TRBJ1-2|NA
CASSLTPTGTVNYGYTF
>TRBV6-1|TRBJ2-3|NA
CASSEARAHTDTQYF
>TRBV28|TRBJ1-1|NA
CASSFYRGGLIKNTEAFF
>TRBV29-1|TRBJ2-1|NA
CSVELAGLAELNEQFF
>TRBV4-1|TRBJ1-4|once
CASSLVLGEKLFF
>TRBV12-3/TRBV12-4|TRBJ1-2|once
CASTTGGYGYTF
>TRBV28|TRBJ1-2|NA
CANSLSPNYGYTF
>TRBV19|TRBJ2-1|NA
CASSGTGRNEQFF
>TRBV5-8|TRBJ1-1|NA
CASRSPTDPNTEAFF
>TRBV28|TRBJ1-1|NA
CASRQGRQVNEAFF